This TCR beta chain was profiled in a study of T cell responses to AZD1222 COVID-19 vaccine. The study's findings and limits: Elevations in Spike-specific TCR breadth and depth followed administration of two AZD1222 doses. After the peak T cell response, and only then, were repertoires sampled. Reportedly, nearly half the spike-specific TCRs target unmutated variant regions. Baseline serostatus was positive in only six or seven AZD1222 recipients.

Remarks on this clone: Its antigen is not identified.

Germline-derived CDR1 and CDR2 are SEHNR and FQNEAQ (reference sequence). V was pared by 4 bases and J by 3 bases, with 7 bases of the junction left unmatched. CDR3 length: 15 amino acids. Some clones are missing from TCRdb's copy, which holds only in-frame ones; the method was immunoSEQ multiplex PCR. Of about 130,000 clones in the sample, around 86% were seen once. The receptor comes from an adult in good health. The chain couples TRBV7-9 to TRBJ1-2; 8 bases line up with TRBD1. Sequencing was performed on peripheral blood, taken on day 0 of AZD1222 vaccination. CDR3 in amino acids: CASSSDREMDYGYTF. Here the CDR3 DNA reads TGTGCCAGCAGCTCGGACAGGGAGATGGACTATGGCTACACCTTC.